This T cell receptor beta chain comes out of a study of OX40 agonist ivuxolimab in advanced cancers. Assay used: immunoSEQ multiplex PCR; TCRdb lists only in-frame clones, some missing. The sample lists approximately 69,000 clones; around 83% were seen once. Germline values: CDR1 MDHEN, CDR2 SYDVKM. The CDR3 length is 13 residues. V lost 5 bases and J lost 1, with 8 bases in between. The sequenced sample was CD4+ or CD8+ T cells sorted from blood, obtained in a trial of the OX40 agonist ivuxolimab. V is TRBV28 and J is TRBJ1-1, with D possibly matching TRBD1 (6 bases). This receptor was identified in an adult with an advanced solid tumor such as melanoma, head and neck, liver or kidney cancer. In nucleotides, the CDR3 is TGTGCCAGCAGTAAACAGGGGAACACTGAAGCTTTCTTT. Translated, it gives CASSKQGNTEAFF.